The entry below gives a single T cell receptor beta chain sequence along with its context. This specimen comes from a study of blood T cell repertoires in COVID-19. About the research overall: In each case, the material was cDNA or gDNA derived from T cells, B-cell-depleted T cells, or PBMCs.

Trimming removed 1 base at V and 0 bases at J, with 7 bases between. CDR1 SNHLY and CDR2 FYNNEI come from the germline V gene. This CDR3 comprises 16 residues. Seattle patients were enrolled while actively infected and followed longitudinally. Per the original data handling: Cell counts per sample came from amplifying reference gene primers. Sequencing used immunoSEQ multiplex PCR; TCRdb keeps in-frame clones, though not all of them. V, J and clone size derive from that table, while D and trimming were established from the DNA sequence. The repertoire includes over 85,000 clones, about 85% of them detected once, and around 5.3% sits in the top ten.

Sequencing was performed on peripheral blood. The sequence was obtained from a woman between 50 and 59 years old with COVID-19, enrolled during active disease. The chain combines TRBV2 with TRBJ2-6; maybe TRBD1 (6 bases). The CDR3 nucleotides are TGTGCCAGCAGTGAAGTAGGGGGCTCTGGGGCCAACGTCCTGACTTTC. This sequence encodes CASSEVGGSGANVLTF.